These 8 T cell receptor beta chains share one sample of origin, sequenced in a study of blood T cells in healthy people across ages. Primed by a sample-barcoded 5' primer and a J-beta primer mix, a second PCR proceeded for 7 to 11 cycles. TCRdb used MiXCR to reprocess the 5' RACE reads, holding one entry per CDR3 protein. The sample shows 650,000 to 800,000 distinct CDR3 sequences, about 42% of them seen only once. Sequencing was performed on blood. These receptors came from a man aged 60 to 75 in good health.

This clonotype was counted a few times. This chain uses TRBV12-3 or TRBV12-4 with TRBJ1-6; no reliable D call. Trimming took 2 bases from V and 8 from J, leaving 10 bases between them. This CDR3 spans 14 amino acids. The CDR3 DNA sequence: TGTGCCAGCAGTTTAAGGTCTGACCATTCACCCCTCCACTTT. This codes for CASSLRSDHSPLHF.

This clonotype was seen a few times. This sequence joins TRBV12-3 or TRBV12-4 and TRBJ2-3; perhaps TRBD1 as D (6 bases). The V gene lost 5 bases and the J gene lost 14 bases, with 17 bases spanning the gap. This CDR3 region has 12 residues. DNA for the CDR3: TGTGCCAGCAGTCCGGACAGTGGGATGGTGTATTTT. This encodes CASSPDSGMVYF.

Comment on this clonotype: This sequence may be a read error, since a much larger clone differs from it by one base. V usage is TRBV12-3 or TRBV12-4 and J usage is TRBJ2-1; no definite D call. CDR3 length: 15 residues. CDR3 protein: CTSSSGVSLYNEQFF. For the CDR3, the DNA is TGTACCAGCAGTTCAGGAGTATCTCTATACAATGAGCAGTTCTTC.

The J gene is TRBJ2-5, the V gene TRBV20-1, with 11 bases lining up with TRBD2. Germline V CDR1 and CDR2: DFQATT, SNEGSKA (reference sequence). J gave up 4 bases and V 0 bases, and 7 bases lay outside the gene matches. This CDR3 has 16 residues. The DNA for the CDR3 is TGCAGTGCTAGAGAACTAGCGGGGGTCAGTAGAGAGACCCAGTACTTC. Amino acid sequence: CSARELAGVSRETQYF.

The chain joins TRBV7-9 to TRBJ2-7; perhaps TRBD1 as D (5 bases). The CDR3 is 16 amino acids. Germline lookup yields CDR1 SEHNR and CDR2 FQNEAQ (reference sequence). Trimming shortened V by 5 bases and J by 3 bases, and 20 bases separated the two germline ends. CDR3 in amino acids: CASSATDDSLDYEQYF. The DNA of the CDR3 is TGTGCCAGCAGCGCTACGGACGACAGTCTCGACTACGAGCAGTACTTC. Combining the CDR3 with reference TRBV7-9 and TRBJ2-7 gives the whole variable domain DTGVSQNPRHKITKRGQNVTFRCDPISEHNRLYWYRQTLGQGPEFLTYFQNEAQLEKSRLLSDRFSAERPKGSFSTLEIQRTEQGDSAMYLCASSATDDSLDYEQYFGPGTRLTVT.

The gene calls are TRBV12-3 or TRBV12-4 and TRBJ2-2; D gene uncertain. The V and J ends lost 5 bases and 0 bases respectively, with 13 bases between them. CDR3 length equals 16 residues. The CDR3 coding sequence is TGTGCCAGCAGTCTCCATGGGCGGACGAACACCGGGGAGCTGTTTTTT. Protein product: CASSLHGRTNTGELFF.

The chain uses TRBV30 and TRBJ2-3; tentatively, D is TRBD2 (7 bases). The V end was cut by 0 bases, the J end by 7 bases, with 17 bases between. The germline V gene encodes CDR1 GTSNPN and CDR2 SVGIG (reference sequence). This CDR3 comprises 15 residues. The CDR3 DNA follows: TGTGCCTGGAGTGTAAGGAAGGGGGGGGCGAATACGCAGTATTTT. Translated, it gives CAWSVRKGGANTQYF.

Only a few counts were recorded for this clonotype. The rearrangement uses TRBV5-1 and TRBJ1-5; D perhaps matches TRBD1 (6 bases). The CDR3 sequence is 15 residues long. V was clipped by 0 bases and J by 6 bases, with 13 bases between them. CDR1 and CDR2 from the germline V gene are SGHRS and YFSETQ. This CDR3 reads CASSLEGGMGQPQHF. As DNA, the CDR3 is TGCGCCAGCAGCTTGGAAGGGGGAATGGGTCAGCCCCAGCATTTT.